A selection of T cell receptor beta chains follows, all from one sample in a study of shared clonotypes between healthy human individuals. TCRdb's copy holds only in-frame clones and misses some; the assay was immunoSEQ multiplex PCR. The sample holds about 700,000 clones; 92% are singletons and the top ten take roughly 22%. The sample taken for sequencing was naive CD8+ T cells sorted from blood. The origin of the receptors is a man aged 25 to 40 in good health. Both conserved end residues are part of each CDR3. D genes are given only for firm matches. Expanded clones are given a class, and other clones once, few, many or no size at all.

TRBJ2-3,.,TRBD2,TRBV11-2,TGTGCCAGCAGCTGGGCGGGAGGGGGTTTAGATACGCAGTATTTT,CASSWAGGGLDTQYF
TRBJ1-5,.,TRBD1,TRBV28,TGTGCGACGTCCGGGACAGGGGAAGGTCAGCCCCAGCATTTT,CATSGTGEGQPQHF
TRBJ1-3,.,TRBD1,TRBV4-3,TGCGCCAGCAGCCAAGTTAGTTTCTGGGACAGGATTCTCTTCTCTGGAAACACCATATATTTT,CASSQVSFWDRILFSGNTIYF
TRBJ2-3,.,TRBD2,TRBV14,TGTGCCAGCAGCCTCTGGACTAGCGGGAGTTCAGATACGCAGTATTTT,CASSLWTSGSSDTQYF
TRBJ1-2,.,TRBD1,TRBV7-9,TGTGCCAGCAGCTTCCCGGGACAGGTCCGTGGCTACACCTTC,CASSFPGQVRGYTF
TRBJ1-5,.,.,TRBV29-1,TGCAGCGTTGAAACAGGGAGGGGACAGCCCCAGCATTTT,CSVETGRGQPQHF
TRBJ1-1,.,.,TRBV28,TGTGCCAGCAGCTCCCCCAGGGGGAACACTGAAGCTTTCTTT,CASSSPRGNTEAFF
TRBJ2-1,once,TRBD2,TRBV7-6,TGTGCCAGCAGCTTATTCTCCCTAGCGGGGTCAGGCAATGAGCAGTTCTTC,CASSLFSLAGSGNEQFF
TRBJ2-7,.,TRBD1,TRBV7-9,TGTGCCAGCAGCCCCCCCGACAGGGCCCCTGGAACCTACGAGCAGTACTTC,CASSPPDRAPGTYEQYF
TRBJ2-1,.,.,TRBV19,TGTGCCAGTAGTATTGCGGGCAGCAACAATGAGCAGTTCTTC,CASSIAGSNNEQFF
TRBJ2-1,.,TRBD2,TRBV7-3,TGTGCCAGCAGCTTGGCGGGAGGGGACAATGAGCAGTTCTTC,CASSLAGGDNEQFF
TRBJ2-1,.,.,TRBV20-1,TGCAGTGCTAGAGGCCTTTTAGAGCAGTTCTTC,CSARGLLEQFF
TRBJ2-2,.,.,TRBV9,TGTGCCAGCAGCGTAACTCCCGGGAGACCACCCGGGGAGCTGTTTTTT,CASSVTPGRPPGELFF
TRBJ2-3,.,TRBD1,TRBV9,TGTGCCAGCAGCGATCGACAGGGGGCTTACGATACGCAGTATTTT,CASSDRQGAYDTQYF
TRBJ2-1,.,TRBD2,TRBV28,TGTGCCAGCAGGTTACTAGCGGGAGCGCTCAATGAGCAGTTCTTC,CASRLLAGALNEQFF
TRBJ2-3,.,TRBD2,TRBV5-8,TGTGCCAGCAGCCAACTAGCGGGGGGCACAGATACGCAGTATTTT,CASSQLAGGTDTQYF
TRBJ2-7,.,.,TRBV27,TGTGCCAGCAGTTTGTGGGGGGCCCCCCACGAGCAGTACTTC,CASSLWGAPHEQYF
TRBJ2-7,few,.,TRBV16,TGTGCCAGCAGCCAATCTAATGGGGATCCGTACTTC,CASSQSNGDPYF
TRBJ2-1,.,.,TRBV7-3,TGTGCCAGCAGCTCCTCGGACGGTTACAATGAGCAGTTCTTC,CASSSSDGYNEQFF
TRBJ2-2,.,TRBD1,TRBV29-1,TGCAGCGTTGAAGATCTGGTCACAGGGGAAACCGGGGAGCTGTTTTTT,CSVEDLVTGETGELFF
TRBJ2-1,.,.,TRBV11-2,TGTGCCAGCAGCTTAGGTTCAGAAAATGAGCAGTTCTTC,CASSLGSENEQFF
TRBJ2-1,.,.,TRBV7-2,TGTGCCAGCAGCTTGAGAGGGAGTAGTTACAATGAGCAGTTCTTC,CASSLRGSSYNEQFF
TRBJ2-1,.,TRBD2,TRBV7-9,TGTGCCAGCAGCTTAGGGTCTAGCGGGATGGATGATGAGCAGTTCTTC,CASSLGSSGMDDEQFF
TRBJ2-1,.,.,TRBV5-5,TGTGCCAGCAGCTTGATCAGGAAGGTTGGTTCGAATGAGCAGTTCTTC,CASSLIRKVGSNEQFF
TRBJ2-7,.,TRBD1,TRBV2,TGTGCCAGCAGTGAAGAGGGACAGACCTACGAGCAGTACTTC,CASSEEGQTYEQYF
TRBJ2-7,.,TRBD1,TRBV29-1,TGCAGCGTTGAGGTGACAGGGGTGGGCGAGCAGTACTTC,CSVEVTGVGEQYF
TRBJ2-7,.,TRBD1,TRBV7-9,TGTGCCAGCAGCTTAGGGACAGGGGACTCCTACGAGCAGTACTTC,CASSLGTGDSYEQYF
TRBJ2-7,once,.,TRBV7-6,TGTGCCAGCAGCTTAGGGGGACCTATAGAGCAGTACTTC,CASSLGGPIEQYF